This T cell receptor (beta chain) was captured by sequencing in a study of siplizumab effects on memory and regulatory T cells. Study details: The study paired mixed lymphocyte reactions, running them with siplizumab at around 1 ug/mL or without drug.

The mixed lymphocyte reaction cells were held in coculture (37°C) for approximately 6 days. The CDR3 has 13 amino acids. In germline, CDR1 is SGHAT, CDR2 FQDESV (reference sequence). Trimming left V 5 bases short and J 1 base short, with 8 bases between. Findings of the study overall: Siplizumab cultures yielded proliferating Tregs whose suppressive function was not confirmed.

Of note for this clone: Its specificity is not known. It differs at one base from a far larger clone, so likely a read error.

Profiled with immunoSEQ multiplex PCR; TCRdb holds only in-frame clones, not every one. The data contain around 20,000 clones, 35% to 60% of them singletons. The origin of this receptor is a human donor in good health; the cells came from an allogeneic mixed lymphocyte reaction. Sequences were obtained from CFSE-low (dividing) CD4+ T cells sorted from an allogeneic mixed lymphocyte reaction. The V gene is TRBV11-1, the J gene TRBJ1-1; D is undetermined. The CDR3 nucleotides are TGTGCCAGCAGCCTATTACAGAACACTGAAGCTTTCTTT. Amino acid sequence: CASSLLQNTEAFF.